A selection of T cell receptor beta chains follows, all from one sample in a study of blood T cell repertoires in COVID-19. The table came from immunoSEQ multiplex PCR; TCRdb's copy has only in-frame clones and leaves some out. The profile shows about 76,000 clones, 90% of them singletons. Sequences were obtained from peripheral blood. The source of these receptors is a woman aged 45-59 years in a cohort sampled during active COVID-19. The CDR3 runs from the conserved cysteine through the conserved F or W. The D gene is left open where the match is weak. Where a row states a size, it is once, few, many or the class of an expanded clone; other rows omit it.

v_gene: TRBV19; d_gene: NA; abundance: NA; j_gene: TRBJ2-1; CDR3aa: CASSSAESYNEQFF; CDR3nt: TGTGCCAGTAGCTCGGCGGAAAGCTACAATGAGCAGTTCTTC
v_gene: TRBV24-1; d_gene: TRBD1; abundance: NA; j_gene: TRBJ1-1; CDR3aa: CATNSGGANTEAFF; CDR3nt: TGTGCCACCAATTCAGGGGGCGCGAACACTGAAGCTTTCTTT
v_gene: TRBV6-6; d_gene: TRBD1; abundance: NA; j_gene: TRBJ1-1; CDR3aa: CASSYSDRVWTEAFF; CDR3nt: TGTGCCAGCAGTTACTCCGACAGGGTGTGGACTGAAGCTTTCTTT
v_gene: TRBV5-1; d_gene: TRBD1; abundance: NA; j_gene: TRBJ1-1; CDR3aa: CASRPEDRALTEAFF; CDR3nt: TGCGCCAGCAGGCCCGAGGACAGGGCCCTAACTGAAGCTTTCTTT
v_gene: TRBV24-1; d_gene: TRBD2; abundance: NA; j_gene: TRBJ2-7; CDR3aa: CATSDRGTSGSEEQYF; CDR3nt: TGTGCCACCAGTGACCGTGGGACTAGCGGGAGTGAAGAGCAGTACTTC
v_gene: TRBV5-8; d_gene: NA; abundance: NA; j_gene: TRBJ1-3; CDR3aa: CASSWGTYSGNTIYF; CDR3nt: TGTGCCAGCAGCTGGGGGACATATTCTGGAAACACCATATATTTT
v_gene: TRBV5-1; d_gene: NA; abundance: NA; j_gene: TRBJ2-5; CDR3aa: CASSGTTGQETQYF; CDR3nt: TGCGCCAGCAGCGGGACGACAGGCCAAGAGACCCAGTACTTC
v_gene: TRBV12-3/TRBV12-4; d_gene: NA; abundance: NA; j_gene: TRBJ1-2; CDR3aa: CASTPGEAKGYTF; CDR3nt: TGTGCCAGCACCCCGGGGGAGGCAAAGGGCTACACCTTC
v_gene: TRBV3-1/TRBV3-2; d_gene: TRBD2; abundance: NA; j_gene: TRBJ2-1; CDR3aa: CASSQVGLANHEQFF; CDR3nt: TGTGCCAGCAGCCAAGTGGGACTAGCGAACCATGAGCAGTTCTTC
v_gene: TRBV24-1; d_gene: NA; abundance: NA; j_gene: TRBJ1-5; CDR3aa: CATSDSQGWEQPQHF; CDR3nt: TGTGCCACCAGTGATTCTCAGGGTTGGGAACAGCCCCAGCATTTT
v_gene: TRBV5-1; d_gene: TRBD1; abundance: NA; j_gene: TRBJ1-3; CDR3aa: CASSPGQPSGNTIYF; CDR3nt: TGCGCCAGCAGCCCGGGACAGCCCTCTGGAAACACCATATATTTT
v_gene: TRBV10-3; d_gene: TRBD1; abundance: NA; j_gene: TRBJ1-6; CDR3aa: CAIRGQADSPLHF; CDR3nt: TGTGCCATCAGAGGACAGGCCGATTCACCCCTCCACTTT
v_gene: TRBV11-2; d_gene: TRBD2; abundance: NA; j_gene: TRBJ2-3; CDR3aa: CASSLEGDSGRGDTQYF; CDR3nt: TGTGCCAGCAGCTTAGAAGGTGATAGCGGGAGGGGAGATACGCAGTATTTT
v_gene: TRBV7-9; d_gene: NA; abundance: NA; j_gene: TRBJ1-1; CDR3aa: CASSTTENTEAFF; CDR3nt: TGTGCCAGCAGCACAACAGAGAACACTGAAGCTTTCTTT
v_gene: TRBV4-1; d_gene: NA; abundance: NA; j_gene: TRBJ2-1; CDR3aa: CASSLHGGTSRAVNEQFF; CDR3nt: TGCGCCAGCAGCCTTCATGGGGGAACTAGCCGGGCGGTCAATGAGCAGTTCTTC
v_gene: TRBV12-3/TRBV12-4; d_gene: NA; abundance: once; j_gene: TRBJ1-1; CDR3aa: CASSPSLGGEAFF; CDR3nt: TGTGCCAGCAGCCCGTCCTTAGGGGGTGAAGCTTTCTTT
v_gene: TRBV2; d_gene: NA; abundance: few; j_gene: TRBJ1-2; CDR3aa: CASSETGGNYGYTF; CDR3nt: TGTGCCAGCAGTGAAACAGGTGGGAACTATGGCTACACCTTC
v_gene: TRBV2; d_gene: TRBD1; abundance: NA; j_gene: TRBJ1-4; CDR3aa: CASHEGAGGNEKLFF; CDR3nt: TGTGCCAGCCACGAAGGGGCAGGGGGGAATGAAAAACTGTTTTTT
v_gene: TRBV28; d_gene: TRBD1; abundance: NA; j_gene: TRBJ2-5; CDR3aa: CASSPLKGQRETQYF; CDR3nt: TGTGCCAGCAGCCCCCTAAAGGGACAGCGAGAGACCCAGTACTTC
v_gene: TRBV6-5; d_gene: TRBD2; abundance: NA; j_gene: TRBJ2-7; CDR3aa: CASSYGEGTYEQYF; CDR3nt: TGTGCCAGCAGTTACGGGGAGGGAACCTACGAGCAGTACTTC
v_gene: TRBV2; d_gene: NA; abundance: once; j_gene: TRBJ1-4; CDR3aa: CASRVATNEKLFF; CDR3nt: TGTGCCAGCAGGGTAGCAACTAATGAAAAACTGTTTTTT
v_gene: TRBV27; d_gene: TRBD2; abundance: NA; j_gene: TRBJ2-3; CDR3aa: CASSPRTSGSPSTDTQYF; CDR3nt: TGTGCCAGCAGTCCACGGACTAGCGGGAGCCCGAGCACAGATACGCAGTATTTT
v_gene: TRBV16; d_gene: TRBD1; abundance: NA; j_gene: TRBJ1-5; CDR3aa: CASSQSGQGNQPQHF; CDR3nt: TGTGCCAGCAGCCAATCGGGACAGGGGAATCAGCCCCAGCATTTT
v_gene: TRBV2; d_gene: TRBD1; abundance: NA; j_gene: TRBJ1-3; CDR3aa: CASSPGTGGNTIYF; CDR3nt: TGTGCCAGCAGTCCCGGGACAGGGGGAAACACCATATATTTT
v_gene: TRBV6-5; d_gene: TRBD1; abundance: few; j_gene: TRBJ2-7; CDR3aa: CASRQGAQYEQYF; CDR3nt: TGTGCCAGCAGACAGGGGGCACAGTACGAGCAGTACTTC
v_gene: TRBV28; d_gene: NA; abundance: NA; j_gene: TRBJ1-4; CDR3aa: CASSVTGTSQKLFF; CDR3nt: TGTGCCAGCAGCGTGACCGGGACTTCCCAAAAACTGTTTTTT
v_gene: TRBV7-2; d_gene: NA; abundance: NA; j_gene: TRBJ1-5; CDR3aa: CASSLRGALNQPQHF; CDR3nt: TGTGCCAGCAGCTTAAGGGGCGCTCTTAATCAGCCCCAGCATTTT
v_gene: TRBV10-3; d_gene: NA; abundance: NA; j_gene: TRBJ2-5; CDR3aa: CAISESTSKETQYF; CDR3nt: TGTGCCATCAGTGAGTCGACTAGTAAAGAGACCCAGTACTTC
v_gene: TRBV11-2; d_gene: NA; abundance: NA; j_gene: TRBJ2-1; CDR3aa: CASSLGRDPIEQFF; CDR3nt: TGTGCCAGCAGCTTAGGGCGGGATCCGATTGAGCAGTTCTTC
v_gene: TRBV3-1/TRBV3-2; d_gene: NA; abundance: NA; j_gene: TRBJ1-6; CDR3aa: CASSQFVSPLHF; CDR3nt: TGTGCCAGCAGCCAGTTCGTGTCACCCCTCCACTTT
v_gene: TRBV18; d_gene: TRBD1; abundance: NA; j_gene: TRBJ1-1; CDR3aa: CASSLQGDPGTEAFF; CDR3nt: TGTGCCAGCTCACTTCAGGGGGACCCAGGGACTGAAGCTTTCTTT
v_gene: TRBV7-2; d_gene: TRBD2; abundance: NA; j_gene: TRBJ2-3; CDR3aa: CASSPRTSGRDTQYF; CDR3nt: TGTGCCAGCAGCCCCCGGACTAGCGGGAGGGATACGCAGTATTTT
v_gene: TRBV6-5; d_gene: TRBD1; abundance: few; j_gene: TRBJ2-2; CDR3aa: CASSYKGTAGGELFF; CDR3nt: TGTGCCAGCAGTTACAAGGGGACAGCTGGCGGGGAGCTGTTTTTT
v_gene: TRBV11-3; d_gene: NA; abundance: NA; j_gene: TRBJ2-3; CDR3aa: CASSLERADTQYF; CDR3nt: TGTGCCAGCAGCTTAGAGAGGGCAGATACGCAGTATTTT
v_gene: TRBV11-2; d_gene: NA; abundance: NA; j_gene: TRBJ2-7; CDR3aa: CASSSTPGSSYEQYF; CDR3nt: TGTGCCAGCAGCTCCACCCCGGGATCCTCCTACGAGCAGTACTTC
v_gene: TRBV5-4; d_gene: NA; abundance: NA; j_gene: TRBJ2-3; CDR3aa: CASSLFGLGATDTQYF; CDR3nt: TGTGCCAGCAGCCTGTTTGGGCTGGGGGCCACAGATACGCAGTATTTT
v_gene: TRBV12-3/TRBV12-4; d_gene: TRBD1; abundance: NA; j_gene: TRBJ2-1; CDR3aa: CASRGTGNNEQFF; CDR3nt: TGTGCCAGCAGGGGGACAGGGAACAATGAGCAGTTCTTC
v_gene: TRBV5-1; d_gene: TRBD2; abundance: NA; j_gene: TRBJ2-3; CDR3aa: CASSLARMSGGADTQYF; CDR3nt: TGCGCCAGCAGCTTGGCCCGAATGTCGGGAGGGGCAGATACGCAGTATTTT
v_gene: TRBV4-1; d_gene: TRBD1; abundance: NA; j_gene: TRBJ2-6; CDR3aa: CASSQEGATGAKANVLTF; CDR3nt: TGCGCCAGCAGCCAAGAAGGGGCGACAGGGGCTAAAGCCAACGTCCTGACTTTC
v_gene: TRBV9; d_gene: TRBD1; abundance: NA; j_gene: TRBJ2-2; CDR3aa: CASSARTGTLNTGELFF; CDR3nt: TGTGCCAGCAGCGCTCGGACAGGTACTTTGAACACCGGGGAGCTGTTTTTT
v_gene: TRBV6-6; d_gene: NA; abundance: NA; j_gene: TRBJ2-7; CDR3aa: CASSSRGEQYF; CDR3nt: TGTGCCAGCAGTTCCAGGGGCGAGCAGTACTTC
v_gene: TRBV11-3; d_gene: NA; abundance: NA; j_gene: TRBJ2-6; CDR3aa: CASSLDRLLGGANVLTF; CDR3nt: TGTGCCAGCAGCTTAGATAGGCTCCTAGGTGGGGCCAACGTCCTGACTTTC
v_gene: TRBV27; d_gene: NA; abundance: NA; j_gene: TRBJ2-2; CDR3aa: CASRRARGSGGELFF; CDR3nt: TGTGCCAGCCGTAGGGCTCGAGGGTCTGGCGGGGAGCTGTTTTTT
v_gene: TRBV18; d_gene: TRBD1; abundance: NA; j_gene: TRBJ1-2; CDR3aa: CASSRDRGNTNYGYTF; CDR3nt: TGTGCCAGCTCAAGGGACAGGGGAAACACTAACTATGGCTACACCTTC
v_gene: TRBV6-1; d_gene: NA; abundance: NA; j_gene: TRBJ1-5; CDR3aa: CASSESGREGQPQHF; CDR3nt: TGTGCCAGCAGTGAATCCGGCAGGGAGGGCCAGCCCCAGCATTTT
v_gene: TRBV3-1/TRBV3-2; d_gene: TRBD2; abundance: NA; j_gene: TRBJ2-1; CDR3aa: CATRDYSNPYNEQFF; CDR3nt: TGTGCCACCCGGGACTATTCGAACCCCTACAATGAGCAGTTCTTC
v_gene: TRBV6-5; d_gene: TRBD2; abundance: NA; j_gene: TRBJ2-7; CDR3aa: CASSYQTSGSEQYF; CDR3nt: TGTGCCAGCAGTTACCAGACTAGCGGGAGCGAGCAGTACTTC
v_gene: TRBV28; d_gene: NA; abundance: NA; j_gene: TRBJ2-7; CDR3aa: CASILRGHYEQYF; CDR3nt: TGTGCCAGCATCTTAAGGGGCCACTACGAGCAGTACTTC
v_gene: TRBV29-1; d_gene: TRBD1; abundance: NA; j_gene: TRBJ1-2; CDR3aa: CSGSHRGGYGYTF; CDR3nt: TGCAGCGGGTCACACAGGGGAGGCTATGGCTACACCTTC
v_gene: TRBV18; d_gene: NA; abundance: NA; j_gene: TRBJ1-5; CDR3aa: CASSPSRGWNQPQHF; CDR3nt: TGTGCCAGCTCACCCTCCAGGGGATGGAATCAGCCCCAGCATTTT
v_gene: TRBV28; d_gene: TRBD2; abundance: NA; j_gene: TRBJ2-3; CDR3aa: CASSQMGLAGVDTQYF; CDR3nt: TGTGCCAGCAGCCAAATGGGACTAGCGGGAGTCGATACGCAGTATTTT
v_gene: TRBV9; d_gene: NA; abundance: NA; j_gene: TRBJ2-1; CDR3aa: CASSVVAGAYNEQFF; CDR3nt: TGTGCCAGCAGCGTAGTGGCAGGGGCCTACAATGAGCAGTTCTTC
v_gene: TRBV28; d_gene: NA; abundance: NA; j_gene: TRBJ1-2; CDR3aa: CASSLLEGADYGYTF; CDR3nt: TGTGCCAGCAGCCTTTTGGAGGGAGCGGACTATGGCTACACCTTC
v_gene: TRBV28; d_gene: TRBD1; abundance: few; j_gene: TRBJ2-1; CDR3aa: CASSFGQGGSFF; CDR3nt: TGTGCCAGCAGTTTTGGACAGGGGGGCTCTTTCTTC
v_gene: TRBV5-1; d_gene: TRBD2; abundance: NA; j_gene: TRBJ2-7; CDR3aa: CASRQIGTRVSYEQYF; CDR3nt: TGCGCCAGCAGACAAATCGGGACTAGGGTCTCCTACGAGCAGTACTTC
v_gene: TRBV19; d_gene: NA; abundance: NA; j_gene: TRBJ2-7; CDR3aa: CASSSDRGGEQYF; CDR3nt: TGTGCCAGTAGCTCCGACAGGGGAGGGGAGCAGTACTTC
v_gene: TRBV28; d_gene: NA; abundance: NA; j_gene: TRBJ2-1; CDR3aa: CASSPPSYNEQFF; CDR3nt: TGTGCCAGCAGTCCCCCGAGTTACAATGAGCAGTTCTTC
v_gene: TRBV20-1; d_gene: NA; abundance: NA; j_gene: TRBJ1-2; CDR3aa: CSARQFYGYTF; CDR3nt: TGCAGTGCTAGACAGTTCTATGGCTACACCTTC
v_gene: TRBV30; d_gene: NA; abundance: NA; j_gene: TRBJ1-2; CDR3aa: CALSPGGGYGYTF; CDR3nt: TGTGCCTTGAGCCCCGGTGGAGGCTATGGCTACACCTTC